This is a list of T cell receptor beta chains from one sample in a study of T-cell memory formation after mild COVID-19. TCRdb ran MiXCR on the 5' RACE reads and lists one entry per CDR3 protein. Here the sample spans around 250,000 distinct CDR3 sequences, roughly 17% being singletons. Sample: PBMCs or a T cell subset sorted from them (not recorded which). These receptors all come from a young man who had mild COVID-19 (a few samples of this study predate the infection). Cell type and time point are not known. Both conserved end residues are part of each CDR3. The D gene is left open where the match is weak. Clone size is not always given. Where it is, it says once, few, many or a class for expanded clones.

v_call	j_call	d_call	clone_size	cdr3_nt	cdr3_aa
TRBV24-1	TRBJ2-5	TRBD1	-	TGTGCCACCCGCGGGACAGGGGAGACCCAGTACTTC	CATRGTGETQYF
TRBV18	TRBJ1-5	-	few	TGTGCCAGCTCCGGGACCGCACTTAGCAATCAGCCCCAGCATTTT	CASSGTALSNQPQHF
TRBV6-2/TRBV6-3	TRBJ1-2	-	-	TGTGCCAGCGCTCGGGGCGCCGACTATGGCTACACCTTC	CASARGADYGYTF
TRBV9	TRBJ1-2	-	-	TGTGCCAGCAGCTCCCACTTCAAGACGGATGGCTACACCTTC	CASSSHFKTDGYTF
TRBV5-1	TRBJ1-2	-	few	TGCGCCAGCAGCTTGGCCCTGGGACCAGTATATGGCTACACCTTC	CASSLALGPVYGYTF
TRBV7-2	TRBJ1-4	-	-	TGTGCCAGCAGCTTACAAGGGGGGGTCACTAATGAAAAACTGTTTTTT	CASSLQGGVTNEKLFF
TRBV7-2	TRBJ2-7	-	many	TGTGCCAGCAGCTCCGGGTTTGACGAGCAGTACTTC	CASSSGFDEQYF
TRBV29-1	TRBJ1-1	-	-	TGCAGCGTTACCACAGAGCGCACTGAAGCTTTCTTT	CSVTTERTEAFF
TRBV7-4	TRBJ2-3	-	-	TGTGCCAGCAGCTACCGACTAGTCGGGTGCACAGATACGCAGTATTTT	CASSYRLVGCTDTQYF
TRBV7-2	TRBJ2-6	-	-	TGTGCCAGCAGGATCTCTGGGGCCAACGTCCTGACTTTC	CASRISGANVLTF
TRBV14	TRBJ2-2	-	-	TGTGCCAGCAACCCCAGGAACTACTTACCGAACACCGGGGAGCTGTTTTTT	CASNPRNYLPNTGELFF
TRBV5-1	TRBJ1-1	-	few	TGCGCCAGCAGACTTACAGGGCCCCTCCTTGACACTGAAGCTTTCTTT	CASRLTGPLLDTEAFF
TRBV12-3/TRBV12-4	TRBJ2-2	TRBD1	few	TGTGCCAGCAGTCCCTGGACAGGGGGCGCGGCCGGGGAGCTGTTTTTT	CASSPWTGGAAGELFF
TRBV6-2/TRBV6-3	TRBJ2-6	-	-	TGTGCCAGCAGTTACTCTGGGGCCAACGTCCTGACTTTC	CASSYSGANVLTF
TRBV4-3	TRBJ1-6	-	few	TGCGCCAGCAGCCAAGAACCGGGGAATTCACCCCTCCACTTT	CASSQEPGNSPLHF
TRBV7-8	TRBJ2-3	TRBD2	few	TGTGCCAGCAGCTTAGCTGCCGGGGGGGCTGGGGAAGATACGCAGTATTTT	CASSLAAGGAGEDTQYF
TRBV7-6	TRBJ2-3	-	-	TGTGCCAGCAGCTTGACGGGCACTAGCACAGATACGCAGTATTTT	CASSLTGTSTDTQYF
TRBV20-1	TRBJ1-1	TRBD1	-	TGCAGTGCTCCGGACAGGGCATTGGTAGCTTTCTTT	CSAPDRALVAFF
TRBV4-1	TRBJ2-5	TRBD1	few	TGCGCCAGCAGCCAAGAGACGCCCCGGGACAGAGAGACCCAGTACTTC	CASSQETPRDRETQYF
TRBV11-3	TRBJ2-1	TRBD2	few	TGTGCCAGCAGCCCGGCCCTGACTAGCGGGGGGCGTTCCTACAATGAGCAGTTCTTC	CASSPALTSGGRSYNEQFF
TRBV7-8	TRBJ1-5	-	many	TGTGCCAGCAGCTTAGGGGGGGGCAGCAATCAGCCCCAGCATTTT	CASSLGGGSNQPQHF
TRBV30	TRBJ2-6	-	-	TGTGCCTGGAGTTATCTGGGTTCTGGGGCCAACGTCCTGACTTTC	CAWSYLGSGANVLTF
TRBV20-1	TRBJ2-7	-	many	TGCAGTGCTAGCTGGCAAACCGGCGAGCAGTACTTC	CSASWQTGEQYF
TRBV24-1	TRBJ1-1	TRBD1	-	TGTGCCACCAGTGATGGGATGACAGGGGACACTGAAGCTTTCTTT	CATSDGMTGDTEAFF
TRBV10-2	TRBJ1-1	-	-	TGCGCCAGCAGTCTTGGGTTTAGGAGCACTGAAGCTTTCTTT	CASSLGFRSTEAFF
TRBV12-3/TRBV12-4	TRBJ2-7	-	few	TGTGCCAGCAGCCAGGGGCTCGAGCAGTACTTC	CASSQGLEQYF
TRBV27	TRBJ1-2	-	few	TGTGCCAGCAGTTTAAGGGGATACTATGGCTACACCTTC	CASSLRGYYGYTF
TRBV6-5	TRBJ2-3	-	-	TGTGCCACAACCGACAGACTAGCGCAGTATTTT	CATTDRLAQYF
TRBV7-6	TRBJ2-5	-	-	TGTGCCAGCAGCTCACGGGACGGCCATATCCAGTACTTC	CASSSRDGHIQYF
TRBV10-3	TRBJ2-6	TRBD1	few	TGTGCCATCAGATCGGGGACAGACTCTGGGGCCAACGTCCTGACTTTC	CAIRSGTDSGANVLTF
TRBV7-2	TRBJ1-5	-	-	TGTGCCAGCAGCTTAGCTATGCAGAGCAATCAGCCCCAGCATTTT	CASSLAMQSNQPQHF
TRBV7-2	TRBJ2-7	-	-	TGTGCCAGCAGCTTACAGAATTACGAGCAGTACTTC	CASSLQNYEQYF
TRBV6-5	TRBJ2-3	-	-	TGTGCCAGCAGTTACGGGGACGCCACAGATACGCAGTATTTT	CASSYGDATDTQYF
TRBV27	TRBJ2-7	-	-	TGTGCCAGCAGCCCTTTCCAGGGCTACGAGCAGTACTTC	CASSPFQGYEQYF
TRBV6-1	TRBJ2-3	TRBD2	-	TGTGCCAGCAGTGATCAGCGGGGGGGCGGCACAGATACGCAGTATTTT	CASSDQRGGGTDTQYF
TRBV4-3	TRBJ2-3	TRBD2	-	TGCGCCAGCAGCCAAGATCTAGGGGTCACGAGGGTAGCGGGGTCGGGAGATACGCAGTATTTT	CASSQDLGVTRVAGSGDTQYF
TRBV7-8	TRBJ2-2	TRBD2	few	TGTGCCAGCAGCTTACTTAGCGGGGGCCGCACCGGGGAGCTGTTTTTT	CASSLLSGGRTGELFF
TRBV6-2/TRBV6-3	TRBJ1-2	-	few	TGTGCCAGCAGAACCGCAGGCGGCTACTATGGCTACACCTTC	CASRTAGGYYGYTF
TRBV15	TRBJ2-5	-	many	TGTGCCACCAGCGTTGACAGGAGACCTCAAGAGACCCAGTACTTC	CATSVDRRPQETQYF
TRBV7-9	TRBJ1-6	-	-	TGTGCCAGCAGCTTATGGAGGCCTGATAATTCACCCCTCCACTTT	CASSLWRPDNSPLHF
TRBV10-2	TRBJ1-1	TRBD1	few	TGCGCCAGCAGTGTCCAGGGGGCCGGTGAAGCTTTCTTT	CASSVQGAGEAFF
TRBV5-1	TRBJ2-3	-	few	TGCGCCAGCAGCTTCGGGGGCCACGATACGCAGTATTTT	CASSFGGHDTQYF
TRBV24-1	TRBJ1-5	-	few	TGTGCCACCAGTGAGGGACAAATCAATCAGCCCCAGCATTTT	CATSEGQINQPQHF
TRBV6-6	TRBJ1-2	-	-	TGTGCCAGCAGTCCATCACAAGGGACATTAGGTGGCTACACCTTC	CASSPSQGTLGGYTF
TRBV20-1	TRBJ2-3	TRBD2	-	TGCAGTGCAAGCGGGACTAGCGGTTCCACAGATACGCAGTATTTT	CSASGTSGSTDTQYF
TRBV3-1	TRBJ2-5	TRBD2	few	TGTGCCAGCAGCCAAGGAAGGAGGCTGCGGGGGGGCCACGAGACCCAGTACTTC	CASSQGRRLRGGHETQYF
TRBV7-2	TRBJ1-1	-	few	TGTGCCAGCAGCCCTGGGGGGGGTCCTGAAGCTTTCTTT	CASSPGGGPEAFF
TRBV9	TRBJ2-7	TRBD2	-	TGTGCCAGCAGCCCTTCGACTAGCGCCGAGCAGTACTTC	CASSPSTSAEQYF
TRBV6-6	TRBJ1-3	TRBD1	few	TGTGCCAGCAGTTACTTACAGGGGTCTGGAAACACCATATATTTT	CASSYLQGSGNTIYF
TRBV4-1	TRBJ1-6	TRBD1	few	TGCGCCAGCAGCCAAGCCCCAGGGGGTAATTCACCCCTCCACTTT	CASSQAPGGNSPLHF
TRBV7-2	TRBJ2-3	TRBD2	few	TGTGCCAGCAGCCGAGGGACTAGCGGAGATACGCAGTATTTT	CASSRGTSGDTQYF
TRBV6-6	TRBJ1-2	-	few	TGTGCCAGCAGTTACCTTCTGGTCTCCCCCGATAACTATGGCTACACCTTC	CASSYLLVSPDNYGYTF
TRBV20-1	TRBJ2-5	-	few	TGCAGTGCTATCAGGACCTGGCAAGAGACCCAGTACTTC	CSAIRTWQETQYF
TRBV18	TRBJ2-1	-	many	TGTGCCAGCTCACCAGCTACTAGGGAGTATTACAATGAGCAGTTCTTC	CASSPATREYYNEQFF